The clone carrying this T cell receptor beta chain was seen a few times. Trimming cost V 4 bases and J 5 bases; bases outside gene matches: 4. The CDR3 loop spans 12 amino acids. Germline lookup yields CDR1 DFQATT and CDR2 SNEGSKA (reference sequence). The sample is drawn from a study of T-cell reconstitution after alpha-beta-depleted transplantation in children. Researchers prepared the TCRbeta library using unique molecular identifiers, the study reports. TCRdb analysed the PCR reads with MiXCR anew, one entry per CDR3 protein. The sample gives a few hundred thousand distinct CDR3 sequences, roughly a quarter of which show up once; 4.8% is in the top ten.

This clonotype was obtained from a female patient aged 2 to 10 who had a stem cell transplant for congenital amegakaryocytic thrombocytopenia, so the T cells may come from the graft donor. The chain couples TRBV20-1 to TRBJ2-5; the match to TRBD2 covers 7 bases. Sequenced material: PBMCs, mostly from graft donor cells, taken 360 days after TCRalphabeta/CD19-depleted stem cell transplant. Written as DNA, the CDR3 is TGCAGTGCTACAGCTAGCGGCGAGACCCAGTACTTC. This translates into CSATASGETQYF.